This TCR beta chain was documented in a study of blood T cell repertoires in COVID-19. Profiling relied on immunoSEQ multiplex PCR, and the TCRdb table lists in-frame clones only, not all of them. The sample lists approximately 490,000 clones; about 85% were seen once. J gave up 7 bases and V 3 bases, and 6 bases lay outside the gene matches. The CDR3 is made up of 14 amino acids. The germline V gene encodes CDR1 MNHNS and CDR2 SASEGT. This sequence originates from a young woman who had recovered from COVID-19. V and J are TRBV6-1 and TRBJ2-1; 7 bases are shared with TRBD1. The sample consisted of PBMCs or T cells enriched from blood (not recorded which). CDR3 protein: CASSDGQVWNEQFF. In DNA form, the CDR3 reads TGTGCCAGCAGTGATGGACAGGTATGGAATGAGCAGTTCTTC.